This entry lists 22 T cell receptor beta chains sequenced from one sample in a study of T cells after yellow fever vaccination. TCRdb recomputed calls from the 5' RACE reads with MiXCR, one row per CDR3 protein. The sample lists 360,000 or so distinct CDR3 sequences; approximately 10% were seen once. The sequencing here drew on PBMCs, taken on the day of the first yellow fever vaccination. These receptors were taken from a man between 18 and 29 years old who received the YFV17D yellow fever vaccine.

At least ten counts were recorded for this clonotype. This sequence joins TRBV27 and TRBJ1-1, with TRBD1 identical over 11 bases. Trimming took 2 bases from V and 6 from J; bases not matched to a gene: 5. Germline CDR1 MNHEY, CDR2 SMNVEV (reference sequence). This CDR3 contains 15 residues. CDR3 protein: CASSLRDRGMPEAFF. The DNA for the CDR3 is TGTGCCAGCAGTTTACGGGACAGGGGGATGCCTGAAGCTTTCTTT.

This clonotype was detected many times. The chain is built from TRBV5-1 and TRBJ2-5, with 10 bases aligning to TRBD2. Looked up from germline, CDR1 is SGHRS and CDR2 is YFSETQ. The CDR3 length is 14 residues. V lost 4 bases to trimming and J lost 2 bases; unmatched junction nucleotides: 2. CDR3: CASSLSGGQETQYF. The CDR3 DNA reads TGCGCCAGCAGCCTTAGCGGGGGGCAAGAGACCCAGTACTTC.

This chain links TRBV5-1 with TRBJ1-5; D is unresolved. This CDR3 is 15 amino acids long. Between the trimmed V and J ends, which lost 0 bases and 4 bases, there was a span of 11 bases. Germline CDR1 is SGHRS and CDR2 is YFSETQ. The CDR3 here is CASSLEPNKNQPQHF. The CDR3, as DNA: TGCGCCAGCAGCTTGGAGCCTAATAAAAATCAGCCCCAGCATTTT. Variable domain in full (rest from reference TRBV5-1 and TRBJ1-5): KAGVTQTPRYLIKTRGQQVTLSCSPISGHRSVSWYQQTPGQGLQFLFEYFSETQRNKGNFPGRFSGRQFSNSRSEMNVSTLELGDSALYLCASSLEPNKNQPQHFGDGTRLSIL.

The chain employs TRBV7-2 and TRBJ2-4; D not resolved. Germline V gene data show CDR1 as SGHTA and CDR2 as FQGNSA. V was cut by 5 bases and J by 0 bases, with 8 bases left in between. This CDR3 contains 14 residues. Here the CDR3 reads CASSKTVAKNIQYF. As DNA, the CDR3 is TGTGCCAGCAGCAAGACGGTAGCCAAAAACATTCAGTACTTC.

The V and J genes are TRBV10-3 and TRBJ2-4; D may be TRBD1 or TRBD2 (6 bases each). V was clipped by 3 bases and J by 13 bases, with 10 bases between them. Germline CDR1 is ENHRY and CDR2 is SYGVKD. CDR3 size: 11 residues. The CDR3 spells CAISEWGAQYF. DNA for the CDR3: TGTGCCATCAGTGAATGGGGGGCGCAGTACTTC.

The chain uses TRBV4-2 and TRBJ1-2; no reliable D call. This CDR3 region has 11 residues. The V end was cut by 11 bases, the J end by 2 bases, with 9 bases between. The germline gives CDR1 LGHNA, CDR2 YNFKEQ. CDR3 in amino acids: CAAAENYGYTF. The CDR3 bases are TGTGCCGCGGCGGAGAACTATGGCTACACCTTC.

This clonotype was recorded a few times. The V call is TRBV28, the J call TRBJ1-1; D may be TRBD1 (5 bases). The V and J ends lost 1 base and 10 bases respectively, with 16 bases between them. CDR3 length equals 14 residues. Germline V gene lookup returns CDR1 MDHEN and CDR2 SYDVKM. The CDR3 bases are TGTGCCAGCAGTTTATTGGGGACGGGGGAATTAGCTTTCTTT. It specifies CASSLLGTGELAFF.

There are a few counts of this clonotype. V usage is TRBV28 and J usage is TRBJ2-7; D perhaps matches TRBD1 (5 bases). CDR1 is MDHEN, CDR2 SYDVKM, per germline. The V end was cut by 4 bases, the J end by 0 bases, with 10 bases between. This CDR3 contains 14 residues. The CDR3, as DNA: TGTGCCAGCAGTTCTCGACAGCTCTCCTACGAGCAGTACGTC. It specifies CASSSRQLSYEQYV.

The rearrangement joins TRBV18 to TRBJ1-5; no clear D. This CDR3 is 14 amino acids long. Germline assignment: CDR1 KGHSH and CDR2 LQKENI. The germline V and J ends were trimmed by 3 bases and 6 bases, with 12 bases remaining between them. Written as DNA, the CDR3 is TGTGCCAGCTCACCCGACCCAACCTTTCAGCCCCAGCATTTT. Its translation is CASSPDPTFQPQHF.

This clonotype was seen a few times. The gene calls are TRBV29-1 and TRBJ2-7; 7 nucleotides line up with TRBD2. This CDR3 spans 12 amino acids. Germline V lookup: CDR1 SQVTM, CDR2 ANQGSEA. CDR3 protein: CSAAARGDEQYF. CDR3 in DNA: TGCAGTGCTGCAGCCCGGGGGGACGAGCAGTACTTC.

This clonotype occurred a few times. V gene TRBV5-1 combines with J gene TRBJ1-2; D is ambiguous. Germline values: CDR1 SGHRS, CDR2 YFSETQ. Trimming removed 4 bases at V and 6 bases at J, with 10 bases between. The CDR3 sequence is 12 residues long. The CDR3 is CASSRSGDGYTF. CDR3 in DNA: TGCGCCAGCAGCCGCTCTGGAGATGGCTACACCTTC.

V usage is TRBV29-1 and J usage is TRBJ2-5; either TRBD1 or TRBD2 may supply D (6 bases each). This CDR3 contains 14 residues. Trimming took off 1 base at V and 4 bases at J, with 13 bases between the two ends. Germline V lookup: CDR1 SQVTM, CDR2 ANQGSEA. The CDR3: CSVEVRGRLETQYF. Here the CDR3 DNA reads TGCAGCGTTGAAGTAAGGGGGAGGTTAGAGACCCAGTACTTC.

The gene calls are TRBV27 and TRBJ2-7; D gene uncertain. The CDR3 sequence is 13 residues long. V was shortened by 1 base and J by 6 bases, with 10 bases between the two germline ends. Germline V gene data show CDR1 as MNHEY and CDR2 as SMNVEV (reference sequence). Written as DNA, the CDR3 is TGTGCCAGCAGTTTATTAGGGAACTCCGAGCAGTACTTC. Residues: CASSLLGNSEQYF.

This clonotype has just a few counts. The chain carries TRBV3-1 and TRBJ2-3; no definite D call. The CDR3 totals 14 residues. Between the trimmed V and J ends, which lost 1 base and 0 bases, there was a span of 5 bases. Per germline, CDR1 LGHDT and CDR2 YNNKEL (reference sequence). This CDR3 reads CASSQGVSTDTQYF. The CDR3 coding sequence is TGTGCCAGCAGCCAAGGGGTGAGCACAGATACGCAGTATTTT.

Points on this clonotype: This clone may be a read error of a much larger clone one base away. The V and J genes are TRBV5-1 and TRBJ2-1; 8 nucleotides line up with TRBD2. The germline gives CDR1 SGHRS, CDR2 YFSETQ. The CDR3 loop spans 16 amino acids. This CDR3 reads CASSLGGGPSHNEQFF. DNA of the CDR3: TGCGCCAGCAGCTTGGGCGGGGGGCCCTCCCACAATGAGCAGTTCTTC.

CDR3 amino acids: CAIRLAGGPKDTQYF. CDR3 bases: TGTGCCATACGACTAGCGGGGGGGCCCAAAGATACGCAGTATTTT. The rearrangement uses TRBV10-3 and TRBJ2-3, with 14 bases fitting TRBD2. CDR1 and CDR2 from the germline V gene are ENHRY and SYGVKD. The CDR3 has 15 residues. J gave up 5 bases and V 9 bases, and 7 bases lay outside the gene matches.

This clonotype was picked up a small number of times. The chain carries TRBV7-2 and TRBJ1-1, with D unresolved. Germline loops: CDR1 SGHTA, CDR2 FQGNSA. CDR3 size: 14 residues. V was trimmed by 5 bases and J by 3 bases, leaving 13 bases between them. CDR3 DNA sequence: TGTGCCAGCAGCCGGTCCACCCTAGACACTGAAGCTTTCTTT. It encodes CASSRSTLDTEAFF.

There are a few counts of this clonotype. The V gene is TRBV5-1, the J gene TRBJ2-7, with TRBD2 matching 9 bases. Losses at the gene ends were 2 bases for V and 0 bases for J; bases not matched to a gene: 6. Germline V gene data show CDR1 as SGHRS and CDR2 as YFSETQ. The CDR3 is 16 residues long. CDR3 residues: CASSLTMTSGSYEQYF. CDR3 sequence (DNA): TGCGCCAGCAGCTTAACCATGACTAGCGGCTCCTACGAGCAGTACTTC.

V usage is TRBV2 and J usage is TRBJ1-2; a weak D match, TRBD1 (5 bases). The CDR3 is 18 residues long. V was cut by 11 bases and J by 4 bases, with 32 bases left in between. Looked up from germline, CDR1 is SNHLY and CDR2 is FYNNEI. Here the CDR3 reads CAFTGGGEGKPHVYGYTF. The CDR3 region has the DNA TGTGCCTTCACCGGAGGAGGGGAGGGGAAGCCTCATGTCTATGGCTACACCTTC.

The rearrangement links TRBV5-1 to TRBJ1-4; D not certain. Germline CDR1 reads SGHRS; CDR2 reads YFSETQ. Trimming stripped 1 base from V and 0 bases from J, with 7 bases between. The CDR3 covers 15 residues. Here the CDR3 DNA reads TGCGCCAGCAGCTTGCACAGCCCAACTAATGAAAAACTGTTTTTT. Translated, it gives CASSLHSPTNEKLFF.

This chain connects TRBV5-1 to TRBJ2-2; D may be TRBD2 (6 bases). With 3 bases removed from V and 2 bases from J, the gap between germline ends came to 8 bases. This CDR3 contains 14 residues. From germline, CDR1 is SGHRS and CDR2 YFSETQ. The CDR3 bases are TGCGCCAGCAGCTGGGACTTTAACACCGGGGAGCTGTTTTTT. This translates into CASSWDFNTGELFF.

This clonotype was seen a handful of times. The rearrangement joins TRBV20-1 to TRBJ2-2; the D is unclear. The CDR3 spans 11 residues. Germline values: CDR1 DFQATT, CDR2 SNEGSKA (reference sequence). V lost 5 bases and J 4 bases, leaving 5 bases between the germline ends. In DNA form, the CDR3 reads TGCAGTGCTGGCAGCACCGGGGAGCTGTTTTTT. Amino acids: CSAGSTGELFF.